These 24 T cell receptor beta chains originate from one sample sequenced in a study of long-term antiretroviral therapy in people with HIV. Assay version v3.0 of immunoSEQ was used, and it was run at survey level. The protocol was immunoSEQ multiplex PCR, while the TCRdb copy is restricted to in-frame clones and leaves out a portion. The sample records roughly 45,000 clones, roughly 80% being singletons. Material: unsorted PBMCs, obtained 0.8 years after starting antiretroviral therapy. Every receptor here comes from a woman aged 18-29 years with HIV.

The chain uses TRBV7-9 and TRBJ2-3, with 8 bases identical to TRBD2. Per the germline V gene, CDR1 is SEHNR and CDR2 is FQNEAQ (reference sequence). This CDR3 comprises 16 residues. The ends lost 3 bases at V and 4 bases at J; junction bases unmatched: 9. The DNA of the CDR3 is TGTGCCAGCAGCTTGGATGCGGGGGGAGCACCAGATACGCAGTATTTT. Amino acid sequence: CASSLDAGGAPDTQYF.

This rearrangement joins TRBV27 to TRBJ1-2, with D tentatively TRBD1 (5 bases). The CDR3 runs 16 residues. Per the germline V gene, CDR1 is MNHEY and CDR2 is SMNVEV (reference sequence). V was pared by 5 bases and J by 4 bases, with 20 bases between. CDR3 residues: CASSLQAQRGLYGYTF. DNA of the CDR3: TGTGCCAGCAGTCTCCAGGCCCAAAGGGGTCTCTATGGCTACACCTTC.

J is TRBJ2-7 and V is TRBV18; TRBD1 agrees at 10 bases. CDR3 length equals 15 residues. With 4 bases clipped from V and 6 bases from J, the junction kept 9 bases outside the gene matches. Germline CDR1 and CDR2: KGHSH and LQKENI. CDR3 amino acids: CASSLAGTGEAEQYF. CDR3 sequence (DNA): TGTGCCAGCTCACTCGCCGGGACAGGGGAAGCCGAGCAGTACTTC.

The V and J genes are TRBV7-2 and TRBJ2-7; 8 positions match TRBD2. CDR3 length: 16 amino acids. Germline-derived CDR1 and CDR2 are SGHTA and FQGNSA. Trimming cost V 0 bases and J 0 bases; bases outside gene matches: 4. The CDR3 coding sequence is TGTGCCAGCAGCTTAGCTGCTAGCGGGCTCTCCTACGAGCAGTACTTC. Its translation is CASSLAASGLSYEQYF.

This clone has only one observation. The chain links TRBV9 to TRBJ1-3, with D unresolved. CDR1 is SGDLS and CDR2 is YYNGEE in the germline V gene. CDR3 length: 16 amino acids. V was clipped by 0 bases and J by 0 bases, with 10 bases between them. The CDR3 sequence is CASSVGPGFSGNTIYF. As DNA, the CDR3 is TGTGCCAGCAGCGTAGGCCCGGGGTTCTCTGGAAACACCATATATTTT.

The genes are TRBV5-3 and TRBJ1-2; 8 nucleotides line up with TRBD1. TRBV5-3 is an ORF, with its function uncertain. The CDR3 runs 17 residues. V was clipped by 3 bases and J by 0 bases; unmatched bases: 10. Here the CDR3 reads CARSSPRRQGTNYGYTF. The CDR3 DNA reads TGTGCCAGAAGCTCCCCTCGGCGACAGGGGACTAACTATGGCTACACCTTC.

This chain connects TRBV28 to TRBJ1-5, with D uncertain. Per germline, CDR1 MDHEN and CDR2 SYDVKM. The CDR3 loop spans 12 amino acids. The V end was cut by 8 bases, the J end by 1 base, with 6 bases between. The CDR3 DNA is TGTGCCAGCTGTAGGAGCAATCAGCCCCAGCATTTT. Translated: CASCRSNQPQHF. The variable domain in full, completed from reference TRBV28 and TRBJ1-5, reads DVKVTQSSRYLVKRTGEKVFLECVQDMDHENMFWYRQDPGLGLRLIYFSYDVKMKEKGDIPEGYSVSREKKERFSLILESASTNQTSMYLCASCRSNQPQHFGDGTRLSIL.

The V call is TRBV4-3, the J call TRBJ2-3; no reliable D call. V gave up 1 base and J gave up 1 base, with 6 bases separating them. Germline CDR1 is LGHNA and CDR2 is YSLEER. The length of the CDR3 is 14 residues. CDR3 region: CASSQGSRTDTQYF. CDR3 in DNA: TGCGCCAGCAGCCAAGGATCCCGCACAGATACGCAGTATTTT.

The chain carries TRBV28 and TRBJ2-1; 10 positions match TRBD2. This CDR3 is built from 20 residues. Losses at the gene ends were 6 bases for V and 0 bases for J; bases not matched to a gene: 17. From germline, CDR1 is MDHEN and CDR2 SYDVKM. CDR3 amino acids: CASRGPWLAGVPSSYNEQFF. As DNA, the CDR3 is TGTGCCAGCAGGGGTCCATGGCTAGCGGGAGTCCCTAGCTCCTACAATGAGCAGTTCTTC.

The CDR3 DNA is TGTGCCAGCAGATGGAGGGACAGCCTGAGCTCCTACGAGCAGTACTTC. Residues: CASRWRDSLSSYEQYF. V usage is TRBV28 and J usage is TRBJ2-7; the D gene is possibly TRBD1 (7 bases). The germline V and J ends were trimmed by 6 bases and 0 bases, with 18 bases remaining between them. CDR3 length: 16 amino acids. The germline CDR1 and CDR2 sequences are MDHEN and SYDVKM.

In its sample, this clone was seen a few times. V is TRBV7-2 and J is TRBJ2-1; D not certain. Germline-derived CDR1 and CDR2 are SGHTA and FQGNSA. CDR3 size: 13 residues. Trimming took 2 bases from V and 8 from J, leaving 10 bases between them. CDR3: CASSLRWLDEQFF. DNA for the CDR3: TGTGCCAGCAGCTTAAGGTGGCTGGATGAGCAGTTCTTC.

This clone rates as medium-sized. V and J are TRBV7-2 and TRBJ1-1; D possibly corresponds to TRBD1 (6 bases). The CDR3 covers 17 residues. The germline V gene encodes CDR1 SGHTA and CDR2 FQGNSA. Trimming removed 6 bases at V and 0 bases at J, with 20 bases between. CDR3 protein: CASSLQGWKVLNTEAFF. The CDR3 DNA reads TGTGCCAGCAGTTTACAGGGATGGAAGGTGCTGAACACTGAAGCTTTCTTT.

This chain connects TRBV28 to TRBJ1-4, with 8 bases aligning to TRBD1. The CDR3 runs 19 residues. CDR1 is MDHEN, CDR2 SYDVKM, per germline. Trimming took 4 bases from V and 8 from J; bases not matched to a gene: 21. This chain's CDR3 is CASSSPQFPGGNWVEKLFF. Written as DNA, the CDR3 is TGTGCCAGCAGTTCGCCCCAATTCCCAGGGGGCAATTGGGTAGAAAAACTGTTTTTT.

The chain recombines TRBV4-3 with TRBJ1-1; the D is unclear. With 4 bases removed from V and 1 base from J, the gap between germline ends came to 16 bases. The CDR3 is 16 amino acids. Germline V lookup: CDR1 LGHNA, CDR2 YSLEER. The CDR3 loop is CASSRGIRSPNTEAFF. CDR3 coding DNA: TGCGCCAGCAGCCGAGGAATCAGGTCGCCGAACACTGAAGCTTTCTTT.

J is TRBJ2-6 and V is TRBV19; a possible D gene is TRBD1 (5 bases). The CDR3 sequence is 15 residues long. With 1 base removed from V and 7 bases from J, the gap between germline ends came to 11 bases. The germline CDR1 and CDR2 sequences are LNHDA and SQIVND (reference sequence). The CDR3: CASSIARAAANVLTF. The DNA of the CDR3 is TGTGCCAGTAGTATAGCCAGGGCAGCCGCCAACGTCCTGACTTTC.

The chain employs TRBV29-1 and TRBJ2-1; 11 bases are shared with TRBD1. V lost 2 bases and J lost 3; bases outside the gene matches: 3. Germline CDR1 and CDR2: SQVTM and ANQGSEA. The CDR3 contains 15 residues. CDR3 bases: TGCAGCGTTGAAACCGGGACAGGGGGCTACAATGAGCAGTTCTTC. It encodes CSVETGTGGYNEQFF.

The genes are TRBV4-3 and TRBJ1-1; D gene unclear. The CDR3 is made up of 13 amino acids. V was shortened by 6 bases and J by 2 bases, with 10 bases between the two germline ends. CDR1 is LGHNA and CDR2 is YSLEER in the germline V gene. The CDR3 nucleotides are TGCGCCAGCAGTCACTCAGATAACACTGAAGCTTTCTTT. This sequence encodes CASSHSDNTEAFF.

This chain links TRBV10-3 with TRBJ1-2; 8 positions match TRBD1. Trimming cost V 2 bases and J 10 bases; bases outside gene matches: 12. The CDR3 length is 15 residues. CDR1 ENHRY and CDR2 SYGVKD come from the germline V gene. DNA of the CDR3: TGTGCCATCAGTGAGGAGATAACTCCAGGGGGCCTCTACACCTTC. Translating gives CAISEEITPGGLYTF.

J is TRBJ2-7 and V is TRBV10-2; D ambiguous. Trimming stripped 9 bases from V and 0 bases from J, with 12 bases between. The CDR3 is 13 residues long. CDR1 is WSHSY, CDR2 SAAADI, per germline. Here the CDR3 reads CASTDASSYEQYF. CDR3 nucleotide sequence: TGCGCCAGTACGGACGCGAGCTCCTACGAGCAGTACTTC.

There are a few counts of this clone. J is TRBJ2-2 and V is TRBV9; D remains ambiguous. The length of the CDR3 is 14 residues. Germline CDR1 and CDR2: SGDLS and YYNGEE. Between the trimmed V and J ends, which lost 0 bases and 3 bases, there was a span of 6 bases. CDR3 protein: CASSVGYHTGELFF. The CDR3 bases are TGTGCCAGCAGCGTAGGTTACCACACCGGGGAGCTGTTTTTT.

The chain has TRBV4-1 and TRBJ2-7; the match to TRBD2 covers 11 bases. Germline V gene sequence: CDR1 MGHRA, CDR2 YSYEKL. CDR3 length: 19 amino acids. V shed 2 bases and J 3 bases; nucleotides not matched to a gene: 15. This CDR3 is CASSQIRWDASGRFYEQYF. CDR3 nucleotides: TGCGCCAGCAGCCAAATCCGGTGGGATGCTAGCGGGAGGTTCTACGAGCAGTACTTC.

This sequence joins TRBV29-1 and TRBJ2-5, with 10 nucleotides matching TRBD1. With V trimmed by 4 bases and J by 5 bases, 4 bases remained unmatched. CDR1 SQVTM and CDR2 ANQGSEA come from the germline V gene. The CDR3 covers 13 residues. The CDR3: CSVGDRGGETQYF. The CDR3 coding sequence is TGCAGCGTTGGGGACAGGGGAGGCGAGACCCAGTACTTC.

V usage is TRBV19 and J usage is TRBJ2-7; the match to TRBD2 covers 9 bases. From germline, CDR1 is LNHDA and CDR2 SQIVND (reference sequence). The V gene end was trimmed by 3 bases and the J gene end by 7 bases; junction bases not matched to a gene: 13. This CDR3 has 16 residues. CDR3 sequence: CASSIPSGVRREEQYF. For the CDR3, the DNA is TGTGCCAGTAGTATCCCTAGCGGGGTCAGGCGGGAGGAGCAGTACTTC.

The chain uses TRBV7-2 and TRBJ2-3; 8 bases align to TRBD1. Per germline, CDR1 SGHTA and CDR2 FQGNSA. V lost 6 bases, J lost 5 bases, and 4 bases stayed unmatched. This CDR3 has 13 residues. For the CDR3, the DNA is TGTGCCAGCAGGCAGACAGGGGTAGATACGCAGTATTTT. Amino acids: CASRQTGVDTQYF.